The TCR beta chain under discussion was sequenced for a study of OX40 agonist ivuxolimab in advanced cancers. Study-wide findings and caveats: On average, a greater number of expanded clones characterised CD8+ T cells relative to CD4+.

A note on this clone: Its antigen remains unidentified.

Blood samples were obtained at baseline, cycle 4 day 1, and cycle 7 day 1. This CDR3 contains 14 residues. From germline, CDR1 is SQVTM and CDR2 ANQGSEA. Unmatched junction bases numbered 6, after V lost 1 base and J lost 6 bases. This table comes from immunoSEQ multiplex PCR, and its TCRdb copy is limited to in-frame clones, with some not included. Of over 80,000 clones listed, about 93% are singletons. This chain links TRBV29-1 with TRBJ2-3; 8 bases line up with TRBD2. The specimen was CD4+ or CD8+ T cells sorted from blood, collected in a trial of the OX40 agonist ivuxolimab. This sequence was found in an adult with an advanced solid tumor such as melanoma, head and neck, liver or kidney cancer. Written as DNA, the CDR3 is TGCAGCGTTGAAGTTTCTAGCGGGTGGGATACGCAGTATTTT. It specifies CSVEVSSGWDTQYF.